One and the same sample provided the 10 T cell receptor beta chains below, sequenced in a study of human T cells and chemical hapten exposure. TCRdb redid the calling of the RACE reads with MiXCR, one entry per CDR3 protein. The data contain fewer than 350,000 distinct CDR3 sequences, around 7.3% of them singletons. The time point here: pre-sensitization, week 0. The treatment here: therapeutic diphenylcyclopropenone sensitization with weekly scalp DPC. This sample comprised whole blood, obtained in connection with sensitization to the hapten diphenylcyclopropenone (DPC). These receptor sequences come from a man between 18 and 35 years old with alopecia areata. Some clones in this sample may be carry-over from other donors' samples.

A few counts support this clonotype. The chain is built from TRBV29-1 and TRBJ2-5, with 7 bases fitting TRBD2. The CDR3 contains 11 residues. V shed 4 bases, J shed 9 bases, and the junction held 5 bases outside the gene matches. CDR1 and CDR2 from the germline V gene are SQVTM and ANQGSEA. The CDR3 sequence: CSVGRGESQYF. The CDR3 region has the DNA TGCAGCGTTGGCCGGGGGGAGTCCCAGTACTTC.

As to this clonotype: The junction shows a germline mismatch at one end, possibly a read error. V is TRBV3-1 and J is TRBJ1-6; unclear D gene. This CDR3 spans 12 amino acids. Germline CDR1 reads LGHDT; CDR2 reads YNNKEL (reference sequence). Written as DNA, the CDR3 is TGTGCCAGCAGCCAAGTTAATCCACCCCTCCACTTT. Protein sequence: CASSQVNPPLHF.

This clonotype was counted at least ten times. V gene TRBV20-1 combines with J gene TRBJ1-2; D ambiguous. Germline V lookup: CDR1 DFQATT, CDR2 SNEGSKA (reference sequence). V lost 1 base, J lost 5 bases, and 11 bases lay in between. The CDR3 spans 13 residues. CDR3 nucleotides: TGCAGTGCTAGAGTCGGGCTGCGGTATGGCTACACCTTC. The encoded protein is CSARVGLRYGYTF.

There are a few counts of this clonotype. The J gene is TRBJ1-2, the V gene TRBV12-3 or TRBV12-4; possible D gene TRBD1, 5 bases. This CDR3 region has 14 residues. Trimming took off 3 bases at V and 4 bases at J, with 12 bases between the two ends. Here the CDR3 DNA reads TGTGCCAGCAGTTTTGGGGGATTTCCCTATGGCTACACCTTC. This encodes CASSFGGFPYGYTF.

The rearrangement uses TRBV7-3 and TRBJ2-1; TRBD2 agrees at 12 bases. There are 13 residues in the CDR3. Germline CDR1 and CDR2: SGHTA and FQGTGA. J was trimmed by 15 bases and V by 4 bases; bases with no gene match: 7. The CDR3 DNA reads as TGTGCCAGCAGCTCCTCTAGCGGGGGGGCTTCGTTCTTC. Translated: CASSSSSGGASFF.

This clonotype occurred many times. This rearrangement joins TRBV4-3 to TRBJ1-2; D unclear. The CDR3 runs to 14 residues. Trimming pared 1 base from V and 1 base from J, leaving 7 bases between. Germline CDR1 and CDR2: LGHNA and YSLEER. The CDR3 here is CASSQARHNYGYTF. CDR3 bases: TGCGCCAGCAGCCAAGCCCGTCATAACTATGGCTACACCTTC.

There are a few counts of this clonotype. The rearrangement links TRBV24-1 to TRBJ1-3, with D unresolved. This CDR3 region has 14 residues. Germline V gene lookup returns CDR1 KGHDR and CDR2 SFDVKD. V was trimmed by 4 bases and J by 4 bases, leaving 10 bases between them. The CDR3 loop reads CATSDPRTGNTIYF. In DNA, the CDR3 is TGTGCCACCAGTGACCCAAGGACGGGAAACACCATATATTTT.

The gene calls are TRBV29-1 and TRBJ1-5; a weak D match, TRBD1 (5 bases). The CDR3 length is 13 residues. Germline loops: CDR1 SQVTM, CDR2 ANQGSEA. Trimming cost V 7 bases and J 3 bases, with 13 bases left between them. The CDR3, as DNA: TGCAGCGCAGCTCCAGGGCACAATCAGCCCCAGCATTTT. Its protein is CSAAPGHNQPQHF.

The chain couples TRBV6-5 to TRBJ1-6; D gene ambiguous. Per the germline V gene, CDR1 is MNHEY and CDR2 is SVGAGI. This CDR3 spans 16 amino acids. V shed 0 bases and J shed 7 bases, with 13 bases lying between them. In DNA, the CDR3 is TGTGCCAGCAGTTACTCAGGAACAGCGATAAATTCACCCCTCCACTTT. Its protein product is CASSYSGTAINSPLHF.

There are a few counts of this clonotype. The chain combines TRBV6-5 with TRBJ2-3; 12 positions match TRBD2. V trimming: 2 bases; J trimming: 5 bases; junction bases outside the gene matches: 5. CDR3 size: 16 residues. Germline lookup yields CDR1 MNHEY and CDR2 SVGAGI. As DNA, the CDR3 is TGTGCCAGCAGTTACGATGCTAGCGGGGGGGGAGATACGCAGTATTTT. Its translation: CASSYDASGGGDTQYF.